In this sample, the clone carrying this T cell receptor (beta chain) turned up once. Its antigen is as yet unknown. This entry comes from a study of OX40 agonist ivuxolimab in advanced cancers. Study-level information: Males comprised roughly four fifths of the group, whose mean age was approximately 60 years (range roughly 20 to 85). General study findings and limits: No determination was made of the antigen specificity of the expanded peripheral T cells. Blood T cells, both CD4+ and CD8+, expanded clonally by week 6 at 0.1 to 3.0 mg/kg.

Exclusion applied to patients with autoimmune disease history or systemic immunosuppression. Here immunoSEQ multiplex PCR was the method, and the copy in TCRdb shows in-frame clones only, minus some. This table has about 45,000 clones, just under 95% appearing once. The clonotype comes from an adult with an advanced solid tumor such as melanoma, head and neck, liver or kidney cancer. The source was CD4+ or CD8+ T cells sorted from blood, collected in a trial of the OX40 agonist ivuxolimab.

The CDR3 reads CSLSTQGAGYNEQFF. CDR3 sequence (DNA): TGCAGCCTCTCTACCCAGGGGGCCGGCTACAATGAGCAGTTCTTC. This sequence joins TRBV29-1 and TRBJ2-1; TRBD1 aligns across 8 bases. Germline V gene lookup returns CDR1 SQVTM and CDR2 ANQGSEA. Trimming at V came to 8 bases and at J to 3 bases, leaving 12 bases not matched to a gene. This CDR3 comprises 15 residues.